This T cell receptor (beta chain) emerged from a study of tumor-infiltrating lymphocytes in primary liver carcinoma. Study-level background: Each sample had roughly 3.5 to 7.13 million productive TCRbeta reads regardless of tissue type. Study-level points and caveats: Lower overlap was observed for tumor-adjacent and tumor-blood pairs relative to tumor region pairs. Only about 7.5-25% of top clones were detected in all five tumor regions.

Making TCR beta cDNA involved around 520 ng total RNA and a constant-region primer. Sequencing libraries for TCR beta derived from three nested multiplex PCR rounds that used slightly modified ARM-PCR. In the first two PCR rounds, TRBV1-TRBV30 forward primers were paired with a C-beta reverse primer, and each round lasted around 10 cycles. TCRdb itself ran the multiplex PCR reads through MiXCR, one entry per CDR3 protein. In the table there are approximately 190,000 distinct CDR3 sequences, around 81% of which are singletons. On this clonotype itself: Antigen unknown. The junction shows a germline mismatch at one end, possibly a read error.

DNA and RNA were both co-extracted from about 20-30 mg of bulk tissue that had not been sorted. Every single tumor sample held over 85% viable tumor cells. The CDR3 is 13 residues long. CDR1 is MGHRA and CDR2 is YSYEKL in the germline V gene. This TCR was sampled from a man aged 40-49 years with primary liver carcinoma and hepatitis B virus infection. The sequencing sample was made of tumor tissue from primary liver carcinoma. The chain carries TRBV4-1 and TRBJ1-1, with D maybe TRBD1 (5 bases). CDR3 nucleotides: TGCACCAGTAGCCTTGGACAGAACACTGAAGCTTTCTTT. Its translation is CTSSLGQNTEAFF.